This T cell receptor beta chain comes out of a study of blood T cell repertoires in COVID-19. Overall study context: The United States, Italy and Spain were the sources of the acute and convalescent COVID-19 samples. T cells, B-cell-depleted T cells, or PBMCs supplied cDNA or gDNA.

This clone was counted a few times. Original processing notes: Reference gene primer amplification in the assay estimated nucleated cell counts. Sequenced by immunoSEQ multiplex PCR; TCRdb stores in-frame clones only, minus some. V and J calls and clone size follow that table, whereas D and trimming were derived from the DNA. The data hold some 190,000 clones, with less than 80% observed a single time. Trimming stripped 2 bases from V and 3 bases from J, with 15 bases between. Germline loops: CDR1 SGHDT, CDR2 YYEEEE. This CDR3 contains 15 residues. Material for sequencing was peripheral blood. The chain is built from TRBV5-6 and TRBJ2-7; D is possibly TRBD2 (7 bases). This clonotype was obtained from a woman in her 50s with acute or convalescent COVID-19. The CDR3 nucleotides read TGTGCCAGCAGCTTTGTGGGGGGGCCGATCTACGAGCAGTACTTC. Protein: CASSFVGGPIYEQYF.